These T cell receptor beta chains were read from a single sample in a study of T cells after yellow fever vaccination. TCRdb processed the 5' RACE reads anew with MiXCR; each CDR3 protein has one entry. The table lists 250,000 to 350,000 distinct CDR3 sequences, about 6.9% of them singletons. Sequencing was performed on PBMCs, taken roughly seven weeks after the first yellow fever vaccination. The receptor set was obtained from a man in his late teens or twenties who received the YFV17D yellow fever vaccine. CDR3s include the opening cysteine and the closing phenylalanine or tryptophan. Each record gives: CDR3 protein, CDR3 DNA, V gene, clone size, D gene, J gene. A D gene is named only where the DNA matches it firmly. Not every row has a clone size; where given, it reads once, few, many or a size class.

cdr3_aa: CSADDRVYGYTF; cdr3_nt: TGCAGTGCTGACGACAGGGTCTATGGCTACACCTTC; v_call: TRBV20-1; clone_size: few; d_call: TRBD1; j_call: TRBJ1-2
cdr3_aa: CASSFAQGSLVGELFF; cdr3_nt: TGTGCCAGCAGTTTCGCACAGGGGTCCCTCGTGGGGGAGCTGTTTTTT; v_call: TRBV6-5; clone_size: -; d_call: TRBD1; j_call: TRBJ2-2
cdr3_aa: CASAAGGGPPSYNEQFF; cdr3_nt: TGTGCCAGCGCCGCAGGGGGTGGTCCCCCTTCCTACAATGAGCAGTTCTTC; v_call: TRBV9; clone_size: few; d_call: TRBD1; j_call: TRBJ2-1
cdr3_aa: CAINGGTTNTEAFF; cdr3_nt: TGTGCCATCAACGGAGGGACTACGAACACTGAAGCTTTCTTT; v_call: TRBV10-3; clone_size: few; d_call: -; j_call: TRBJ1-1
cdr3_aa: CASSQAGPLGAGYTF; cdr3_nt: TGCGCCAGCAGCCAAGCAGGCCCCCTGGGGGCTGGCTACACCTTC; v_call: TRBV4-1; clone_size: -; d_call: -; j_call: TRBJ1-2
cdr3_aa: CASSPGLGGTQYF; cdr3_nt: TGTGCCAGCAGTCCGGGACTAGGGGGGACCCAGTACTTC; v_call: TRBV12-3/TRBV12-4; clone_size: -; d_call: TRBD2; j_call: TRBJ2-5
cdr3_aa: CASSFRAGNTDTQYF; cdr3_nt: TGTGCCAGCAGCTTTCGAGCGGGGAACACAGATACGCAGTATTTT; v_call: TRBV7-2; clone_size: many; d_call: TRBD2; j_call: TRBJ2-3
cdr3_aa: CATHPGAVNTEAFF; cdr3_nt: TGTGCCACCCACCCGGGGGCAGTCAACACTGAAGCTTTCTTT; v_call: TRBV12-3/TRBV12-4; clone_size: few; d_call: -; j_call: TRBJ1-1
cdr3_aa: CASSLAVTEETQYF; cdr3_nt: TGCGCCAGCAGCTTGGCCGTGACAGAAGAGACCCAGTACTTC; v_call: TRBV5-1; clone_size: few; d_call: -; j_call: TRBJ2-5
cdr3_aa: CSVDDPAKNIQYF; cdr3_nt: TGCAGCGTTGATGACCCAGCCAAAAACATTCAGTACTTC; v_call: TRBV29-1; clone_size: -; d_call: -; j_call: TRBJ2-4
cdr3_aa: CASVGTSGAYTQYF; cdr3_nt: TGTGCCAGCGTCGGGACTAGCGGGGCATATACGCAGTATTTT; v_call: TRBV7-2; clone_size: few; d_call: TRBD2; j_call: TRBJ2-3
cdr3_aa: CASSETLGNVYEQYF; cdr3_nt: TGTGCCAGCAGCGAGACGCTAGGGAACGTCTACGAGCAGTACTTC; v_call: TRBV7-6; clone_size: many; d_call: -; j_call: TRBJ2-7
cdr3_aa: CAWMLANEQFF; cdr3_nt: TGTGCCTGGATGTTGGCGAATGAGCAGTTCTTC; v_call: TRBV30; clone_size: few; d_call: -; j_call: TRBJ2-1
cdr3_aa: CASSLVQANYGYTF; cdr3_nt: TGTGCCAGCAGCTTAGTACAGGCGAACTATGGCTACACCTTC; v_call: TRBV7-2; clone_size: -; d_call: -; j_call: TRBJ1-2
cdr3_aa: CASTSGGPQFF; cdr3_nt: TGTGCCAGCACGAGCGGGGGGCCTCAGTTCTTC; v_call: TRBV3-1; clone_size: few; d_call: TRBD2; j_call: TRBJ2-1
cdr3_aa: CASYTQGGGNYNEQFF; cdr3_nt: TGTGCCAGCTACACTCAGGGCGGGGGGAATTACAATGAGCAGTTCTTC; v_call: TRBV7-8; clone_size: many; d_call: TRBD2; j_call: TRBJ2-1
cdr3_aa: CASSPSERGGSSYEQYF; cdr3_nt: TGTGCCTCCTCCCCCTCGGAGCGCGGGGGAAGCTCCTACGAGCAGTACTTC; v_call: TRBV3-1; clone_size: -; d_call: TRBD2; j_call: TRBJ2-7
cdr3_aa: CASSTGTRLTGELFF; cdr3_nt: TGTGCCAGCTCAACCGGGACTAGACTCACCGGGGAGCTGTTTTTT; v_call: TRBV18; clone_size: many; d_call: TRBD2; j_call: TRBJ2-2
cdr3_aa: CAISGRGGPSGNTIYF; cdr3_nt: TGTGCCATCAGTGGCCGTGGAGGGCCCTCTGGAAACACCATATATTTT; v_call: TRBV10-3; clone_size: many; d_call: -; j_call: TRBJ1-3
cdr3_aa: CATSDRVIGGTGELFF; cdr3_nt: TGTGCCACCAGCGACAGGGTAATCGGCGGAACCGGGGAGCTGTTTTTT; v_call: TRBV15; clone_size: many; d_call: TRBD1; j_call: TRBJ2-2
cdr3_aa: CASSYRGGRGDTQYF; cdr3_nt: TGTGCCAGCAGTTACAGAGGAGGGCGGGGAGATACGCAGTATTTT; v_call: TRBV6-5; clone_size: few; d_call: -; j_call: TRBJ2-3
cdr3_aa: CSAPRPGSYNEQFF; cdr3_nt: TGCAGTGCTCCCCGACCAGGCTCCTACAATGAGCAGTTCTTC; v_call: TRBV20-1; clone_size: many; d_call: -; j_call: TRBJ2-1
cdr3_aa: CASSRTGGLNSPLHF; cdr3_nt: TGTGCCAGCAGCCGAACAGGGGGCCTTAATTCACCCCTCCACTTT; v_call: TRBV11-1; clone_size: -; d_call: TRBD1; j_call: TRBJ1-6
cdr3_aa: CATCPGGNTGELFF; cdr3_nt: TGTGCCACCTGCCCCGGTGGGAACACCGGGGAGCTGTTTTTT; v_call: TRBV12-3/TRBV12-4; clone_size: -; d_call: -; j_call: TRBJ2-2
cdr3_aa: CASSSEYSPLHF; cdr3_nt: TGTGCCAGCAGCTCAGAGTATTCACCCCTCCACTTT; v_call: TRBV3-1; clone_size: -; d_call: -; j_call: TRBJ1-6
cdr3_aa: CASSIGMNTEAFF; cdr3_nt: TGTGCCAGTAGTATAGGGATGAACACTGAAGCTTTCTTT; v_call: TRBV19; clone_size: -; d_call: -; j_call: TRBJ1-1
cdr3_aa: CASSVGSGGAVETQYF; cdr3_nt: TGTGCCAGCAGCGTAGGTAGCGGGGGGGCTGTGGAGACCCAGTACTTC; v_call: TRBV9; clone_size: -; d_call: TRBD2; j_call: TRBJ2-5
cdr3_aa: CASSPLGDEEKLFF; cdr3_nt: TGTGCCAGCAGTCCCCTAGGCGATGAAGAAAAACTGTTTTTT; v_call: TRBV12-3/TRBV12-4; clone_size: -; d_call: -; j_call: TRBJ1-4
cdr3_aa: CASINDKETQYF; cdr3_nt: TGTGCCAGCATTAACGATAAGGAGACCCAGTACTTC; v_call: TRBV2; clone_size: -; d_call: -; j_call: TRBJ2-5
cdr3_aa: CASSMPDGELFF; cdr3_nt: TGTGCCAGCAGCATGCCGGATGGGGAGCTGTTTTTT; v_call: TRBV7-9; clone_size: few; d_call: -; j_call: TRBJ2-2
cdr3_aa: CSFKRGLLETQYF; cdr3_nt: TGCAGCTTCAAGCGGGGGCTGCTGGAGACCCAGTACTTC; v_call: TRBV29-1; clone_size: -; d_call: TRBD2; j_call: TRBJ2-5